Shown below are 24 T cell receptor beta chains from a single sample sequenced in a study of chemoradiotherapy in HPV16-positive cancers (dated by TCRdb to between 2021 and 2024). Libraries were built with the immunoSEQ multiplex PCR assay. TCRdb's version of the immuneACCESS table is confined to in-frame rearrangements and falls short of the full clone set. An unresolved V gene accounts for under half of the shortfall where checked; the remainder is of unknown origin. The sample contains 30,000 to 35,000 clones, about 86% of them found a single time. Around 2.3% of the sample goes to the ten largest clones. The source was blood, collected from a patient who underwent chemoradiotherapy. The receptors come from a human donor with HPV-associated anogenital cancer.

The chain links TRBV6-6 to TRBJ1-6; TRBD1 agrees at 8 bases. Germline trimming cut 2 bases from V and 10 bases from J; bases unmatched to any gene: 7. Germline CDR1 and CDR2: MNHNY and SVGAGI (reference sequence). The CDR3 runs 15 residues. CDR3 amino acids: CASSYQGAERSPLHF. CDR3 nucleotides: TGTGCCAGCAGTTACCAGGGGGCGGAAAGGTCACCCCTCCACTTT.

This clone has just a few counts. The CDR3 nucleotides read TGTGCCAGCAGCCATCGGAACGTCGCGTACGAGCAGTACTTC. The encoded protein is CASSHRNVAYEQYF. The rearrangement links TRBV16 to TRBJ2-7; unclear D gene. The germline CDR1 and CDR2 sequences are KGHSY and FQNENV. The ends were cut back, 3 bases at V and 4 bases at J, with 13 bases in the middle. The CDR3 covers 14 residues.

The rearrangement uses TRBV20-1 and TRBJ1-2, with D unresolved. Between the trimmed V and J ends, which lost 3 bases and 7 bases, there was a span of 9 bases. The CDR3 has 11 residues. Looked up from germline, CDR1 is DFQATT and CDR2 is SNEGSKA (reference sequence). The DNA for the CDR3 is TGCAGTGCTAGTTCTCAACGTGGCTACACCTTC. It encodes CSASSQRGYTF.

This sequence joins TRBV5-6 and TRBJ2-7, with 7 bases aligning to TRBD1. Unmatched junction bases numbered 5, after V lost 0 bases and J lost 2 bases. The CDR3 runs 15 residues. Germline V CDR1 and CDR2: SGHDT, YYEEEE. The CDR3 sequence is CASSLVARGTYEQYF. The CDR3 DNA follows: TGTGCCAGCAGCTTGGTTGCCAGGGGGACCTACGAGCAGTACTTC. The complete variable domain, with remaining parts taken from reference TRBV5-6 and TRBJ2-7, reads DAGVTQSPTHLIKTRGQQVTLRCSPKSGHDTVSWYQQALGQGPQFIFQYYEEEERQRGNFPDRFSGHQFPNYSSELNVNALLLGDSALYLCASSLVARGTYEQYFGPGTRLTVT.

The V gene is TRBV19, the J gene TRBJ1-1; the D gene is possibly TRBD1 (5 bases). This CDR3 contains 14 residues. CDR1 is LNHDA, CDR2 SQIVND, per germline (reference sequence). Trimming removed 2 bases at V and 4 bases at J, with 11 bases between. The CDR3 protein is CASSIMGVATEAFF. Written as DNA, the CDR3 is TGTGCCAGTAGTATAATGGGGGTGGCCACTGAAGCTTTCTTT.

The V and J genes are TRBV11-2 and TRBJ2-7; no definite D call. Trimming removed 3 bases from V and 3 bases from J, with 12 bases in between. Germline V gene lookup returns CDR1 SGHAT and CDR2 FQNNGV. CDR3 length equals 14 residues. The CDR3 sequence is CASSLGNSFYEQYF. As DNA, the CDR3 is TGTGCCAGCAGCTTGGGGAACAGTTTCTACGAGCAGTACTTC.

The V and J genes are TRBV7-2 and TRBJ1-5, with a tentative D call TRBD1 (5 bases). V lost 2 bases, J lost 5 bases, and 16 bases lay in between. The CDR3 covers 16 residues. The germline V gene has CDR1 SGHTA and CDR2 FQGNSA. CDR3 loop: CASSLNLGRKDQPQHF. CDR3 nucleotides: TGTGCCAGCAGCTTAAATTTGGGACGGAAGGATCAGCCCCAGCATTTT. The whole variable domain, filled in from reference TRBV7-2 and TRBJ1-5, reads GAGVSQSPSNKVTEKGKDVELRCDPISGHTALYWYRQSLGQGLEFLIYFQGNSAPDKSGLPSDRFSAERTGGSVSTLTIQRTQQEDSAVYLCASSLNLGRKDQPQHFGDGTRLSIL.

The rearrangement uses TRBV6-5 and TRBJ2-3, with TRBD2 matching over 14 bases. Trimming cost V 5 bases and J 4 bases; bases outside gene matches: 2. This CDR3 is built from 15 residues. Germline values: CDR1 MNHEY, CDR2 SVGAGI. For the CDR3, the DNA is TGTGCCAGCAGTCGACTAGCGGGGGGGTCAGATACGCAGTATTTT. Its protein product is CASSRLAGGSDTQYF.

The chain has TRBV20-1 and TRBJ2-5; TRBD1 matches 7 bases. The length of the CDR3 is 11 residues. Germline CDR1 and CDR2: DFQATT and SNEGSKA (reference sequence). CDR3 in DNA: TGCAGCGCAGGGGGAAAGGAGACCCAGTACTTC. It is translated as CSAGGKETQYF.

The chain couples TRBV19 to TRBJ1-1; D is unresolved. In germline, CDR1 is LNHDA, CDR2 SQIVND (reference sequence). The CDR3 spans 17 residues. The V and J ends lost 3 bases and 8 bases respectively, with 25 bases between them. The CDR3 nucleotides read TGTGCCAGTAGTATTATCGGTGGGCCAGACTTTTATTCCGAAGCTTTCTTT. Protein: CASSIIGGPDFYSEAFF.

The CDR3 bases are TGTGCCAGCAGCCCAGGGACAGGGGTACACAATGAGCAGTTCTTC. Translated, it gives CASSPGTGVHNEQFF. The J gene is TRBJ2-1, the V gene TRBV9, with 10 bases matching TRBD1. J gave up 5 bases and V 4 bases, and 6 bases lay outside the gene matches. Germline loops: CDR1 SGDLS, CDR2 YYNGEE. The CDR3 consists of 15 residues.

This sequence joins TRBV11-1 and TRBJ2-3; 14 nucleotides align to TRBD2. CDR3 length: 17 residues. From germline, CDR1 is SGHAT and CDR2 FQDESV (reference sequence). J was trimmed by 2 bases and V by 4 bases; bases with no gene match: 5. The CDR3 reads CASSSGLAGGNTDTQYF. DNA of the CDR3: TGTGCCAGCAGCTCCGGACTAGCGGGGGGTAACACAGATACGCAGTATTTT.

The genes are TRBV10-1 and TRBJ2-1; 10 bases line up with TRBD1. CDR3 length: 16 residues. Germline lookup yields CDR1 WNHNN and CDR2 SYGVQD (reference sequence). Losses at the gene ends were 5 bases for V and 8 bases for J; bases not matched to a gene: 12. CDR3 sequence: CASSKSRQGAGDEQFF. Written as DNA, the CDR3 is TGCGCCAGCAGTAAATCACGACAGGGGGCTGGCGATGAGCAGTTCTTC.

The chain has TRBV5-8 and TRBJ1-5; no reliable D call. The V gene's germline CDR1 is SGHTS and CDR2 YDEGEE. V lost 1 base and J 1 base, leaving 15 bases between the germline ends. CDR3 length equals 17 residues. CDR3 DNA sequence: TGTGCCAGCAGCTTGAACTTCGAGGCCGGGAGCAATCAGCCCCAGCATTTT. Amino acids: CASSLNFEAGSNQPQHF. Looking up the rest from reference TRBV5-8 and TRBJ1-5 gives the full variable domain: EAGVTQSPTHLIKTRGQQATLRCSPISGHTSVYWYQQALGLGLQFLLWYDEGEERNRGNFPPRFSGRQFPNYSSELNVNALELEDSALYLCASSLNFEAGSNQPQHFGDGTRLSIL.

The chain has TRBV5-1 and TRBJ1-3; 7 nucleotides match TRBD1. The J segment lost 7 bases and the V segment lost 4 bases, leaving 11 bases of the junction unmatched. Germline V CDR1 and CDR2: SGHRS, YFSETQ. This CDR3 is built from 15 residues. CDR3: CASSTGQTGRNTIYF. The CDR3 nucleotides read TGCGCCAGCAGCACCGGGCAGACAGGGAGGAACACCATATATTTT.

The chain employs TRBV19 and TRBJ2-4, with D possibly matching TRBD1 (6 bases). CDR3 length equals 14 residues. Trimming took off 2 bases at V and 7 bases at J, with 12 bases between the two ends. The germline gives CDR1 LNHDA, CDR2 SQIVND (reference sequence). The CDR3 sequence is CASSIRAGVNIQYF. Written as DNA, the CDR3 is TGTGCCAGTAGTATACGGGCAGGGGTGAACATTCAGTACTTC.

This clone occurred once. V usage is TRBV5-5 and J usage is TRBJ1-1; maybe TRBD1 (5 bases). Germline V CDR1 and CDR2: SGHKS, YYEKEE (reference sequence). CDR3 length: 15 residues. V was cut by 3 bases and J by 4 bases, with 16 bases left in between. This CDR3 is CASSWGTGWGTEAFF. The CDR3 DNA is TGTGCCAGCAGCTGGGGGACGGGATGGGGCACTGAAGCTTTCTTT.

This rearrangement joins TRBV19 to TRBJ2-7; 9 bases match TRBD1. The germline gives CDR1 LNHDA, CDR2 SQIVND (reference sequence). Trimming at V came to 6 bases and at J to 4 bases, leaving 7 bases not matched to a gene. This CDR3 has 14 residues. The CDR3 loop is CASRSTGGRYEQYF. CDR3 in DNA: TGTGCCAGTAGGAGCACAGGGGGCAGATACGAGCAGTACTTC.

CDR3 sequence: CASSLERRGQFF. For the CDR3, the DNA is TGCGCCAGCAGCTTGGAACGGCGCGGGCAGTTCTTC. V is TRBV5-1 and J is TRBJ2-1; D is unresolved. The V gene's germline CDR1 is SGHRS and CDR2 YFSETQ. The CDR3 loop spans 12 amino acids. Trimming removed 0 bases from V and 12 bases from J, with 10 bases in between.

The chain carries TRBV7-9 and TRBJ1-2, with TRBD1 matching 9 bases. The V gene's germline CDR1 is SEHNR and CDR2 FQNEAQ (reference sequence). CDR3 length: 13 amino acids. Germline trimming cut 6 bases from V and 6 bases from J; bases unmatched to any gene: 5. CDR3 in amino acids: CASSHRGPNGYTF. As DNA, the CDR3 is TGTGCCAGCAGTCACAGGGGGCCGAATGGCTACACCTTC.

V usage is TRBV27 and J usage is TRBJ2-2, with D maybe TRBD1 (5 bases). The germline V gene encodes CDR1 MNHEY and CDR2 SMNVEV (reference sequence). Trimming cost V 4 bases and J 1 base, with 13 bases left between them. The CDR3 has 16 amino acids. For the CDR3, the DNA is TGTGCCAGCAGTTATTATAGGACACGGAACACCGGGGAGCTGTTTTTT. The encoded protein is CASSYYRTRNTGELFF.

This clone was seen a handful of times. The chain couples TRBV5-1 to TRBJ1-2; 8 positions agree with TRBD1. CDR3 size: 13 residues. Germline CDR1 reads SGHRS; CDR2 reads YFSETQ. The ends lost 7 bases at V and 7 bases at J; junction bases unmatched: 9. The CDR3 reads CASGIGQGGGYTF. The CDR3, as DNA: TGCGCCAGCGGCATCGGACAGGGAGGTGGCTACACCTTC.

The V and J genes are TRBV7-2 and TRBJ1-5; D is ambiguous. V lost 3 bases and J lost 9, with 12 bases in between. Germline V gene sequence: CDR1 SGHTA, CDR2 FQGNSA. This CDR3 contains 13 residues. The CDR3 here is CASSLTDGWPQHF. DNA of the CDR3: TGTGCCAGCAGCTTGACCGACGGGTGGCCCCAGCATTTT.

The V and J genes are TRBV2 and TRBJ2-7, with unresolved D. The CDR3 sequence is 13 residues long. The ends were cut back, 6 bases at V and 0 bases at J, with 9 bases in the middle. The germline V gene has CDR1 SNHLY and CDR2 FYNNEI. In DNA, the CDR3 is TGTGCCAGCAGCGACGACATCTCCTACGAGCAGTACTTC. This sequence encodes CASSDDISYEQYF.